The rows below give T cell receptor beta chains drawn from one sample of a study of T cell changes during pregnancy in multiple sclerosis. Repertoires were generated with immunoSEQ multiplex PCR, while TCRdb's copy carries only in-frame clones and drops some. The sample consists of about 40,000 clones, around 94% of them appearing once. The input for sequencing was CD8+ T cells from peripheral blood mononuclear cells, taken in the third trimester of pregnancy. These receptors were collected from a female donor with multiple sclerosis, enrolled in a pregnancy study. Each CDR3 is given with its conserved first and last residue. A D gene is named only where the DNA matches it firmly. Not every row has a clone size; where given, it reads once, few, many or a size class.

TRBJ2-1	TRBD2	.	17	TRBV7-6	TGTGCCAGCAGCTTAGTGGGGAGCGGGGAAACCGACAATGAGCAGTTCTTC	CASSLVGSGETDNEQFF
TRBJ2-3	TRBD2	.	13	TRBV2	TGTGCCAGCCTTGGACTAGCTTCAGATACGCAGTATTTT	CASLGLASDTQYF
TRBJ2-7	TRBD1	.	15	TRBV5-1	TGCGCCAGCAGCCCAGTGCCGGGACAGGGGTTCGAGCAGTACTTC	CASSPVPGQGFEQYF
TRBJ2-2	TRBD2	.	12	TRBV7-9	TGTGCCAGCTCCCGGGGGGCCGGGGAGCTGTTTTTT	CASSRGAGELFF
TRBJ2-7	.	once	13	TRBV5-6	TGTGCCAGCAGCTTGGTGGGACTGCCCGAGCAGTACTTC	CASSLVGLPEQYF
TRBJ2-7	TRBD1	.	14	TRBV13	TGTGCCAGCAGCTTAGGGCAGGGGGCCTACGAGCAGTACTTC	CASSLGQGAYEQYF
TRBJ2-3	TRBD2	.	15	TRBV9	TGTGCCAGCAGCGTTGGGGGAGGGGACACAGATACGCAGTATTTT	CASSVGGGDTDTQYF
TRBJ1-3	TRBD1	few	15	TRBV2	TGTGCCAGCGTGACCGGGACAGGGGATTCAAACACCATATATTTT	CASVTGTGDSNTIYF
TRBJ2-3	TRBD2	.	16	TRBV13	TGTGCCAGCAGCCGGCTAGCGGGGGTCGGTTCAGATACGCAGTATTTT	CASSRLAGVGSDTQYF
TRBJ2-5	.	.	13	TRBV9	TGTGCCAGCAGCAGCGGCGGCCAAGAGACCCAGTACTTC	CASSSGGQETQYF
TRBJ1-2	TRBD1	.	13	TRBV29-1	TGCAGCGTCCCGGGACAGGGTCACTATGGCTACACCTTC	CSVPGQGHYGYTF
TRBJ1-2	TRBD1	.	12	TRBV9	TGTGCCAGCAGCATACAGGGGGATGGCTACACCTTC	CASSIQGDGYTF
TRBJ1-5	.	.	15	TRBV7-9	TGTGCCAGCAGCCGCGGGGCAGAGAGCAATCAGCCCCAGCATTTT	CASSRGAESNQPQHF
TRBJ1-1	.	.	13	TRBV27	TGTGCCACTAAAGTTGTGGGAGGGACTGAAGCTTTCTTT	CATKVVGGTEAFF
TRBJ1-5	TRBD1	.	16	TRBV6-1	TGTGCCAGCAGTGAATACGGAGGACAGGGCAATCAGCCCCAGCATTTT	CASSEYGGQGNQPQHF
TRBJ2-1	.	.	11	TRBV7-9	TGTGCCAGCAGTTTCGACAGGGAGCAGTTCTTC	CASSFDREQFF
TRBJ2-7	.	.	14	TRBV5-6	TGTGCCAGCAGCTTGGGTGGCTGGGGAGGCGAGCAGTACTTC	CASSLGGWGGEQYF
TRBJ1-1	.	.	15	TRBV11-2	TGTGCCAGCAGCTTATACGACAGAAAGAACACTGAAGCTTTCTTT	CASSLYDRKNTEAFF
TRBJ1-1	TRBD1	.	14	TRBV5-1	TGCGCCAGCAGCTTGGGACAGGGTTCCCCTGAAGCTTTCTTT	CASSLGQGSPEAFF
TRBJ1-3	.	.	13	TRBV11-2	TGTGCCAGCAGTGCCACGGCTGGAAACACCATATATTTT	CASSATAGNTIYF
TRBJ2-7	.	.	11	TRBV27	TGTGCCAGCAGTTCCCCCGGCGAGCAGTACTTC	CASSSPGEQYF
TRBJ2-1	TRBD2	.	13	TRBV6-4	TGTGCCAGCAGTGAGGGACTAGCCAATGAGCAGTTCTTC	CASSEGLANEQFF
TRBJ1-2	.	.	12	TRBV19	TGTGCCAGTAGTATAACACCGTATGGCTACACCTTC	CASSITPYGYTF
TRBJ1-2	TRBD1	.	15	TRBV13	TGTGCCAGCAGCTTAGGGACAGGGGGTAACTATGGCTACACCTTC	CASSLGTGGNYGYTF
TRBJ2-2	TRBD1	.	14	TRBV7-3	TGTGCCAGCAGCTCGACAGGGATGGCCGGGGAGCTGTTTTTT	CASSSTGMAGELFF
TRBJ2-1	TRBD2	.	19	TRBV5-6	TGTGCCAGCAGCACCCCAGCGGGGGGTTCCGGGTTTGGATACAATGAGCAGTTCTTC	CASSTPAGGSGFGYNEQFF
TRBJ2-2	.	.	16	TRBV4-1	TGCGCCAGCAGCCTATTACAGACAGGGAGGACCGGGGAGCTGTTTTTT	CASSLLQTGRTGELFF
TRBJ2-7	.	.	16	TRBV4-1	TGCGCCAGCAGCCAAGAAACCCAGACAGTTTACTACGAGCAGTACTTC	CASSQETQTVYYEQYF
TRBJ2-7	TRBD2	.	15	TRBV4-1	TGCGCCAGCAGCACCGGGACTAGCGAAACCTACGAGCAGTACTTC	CASSTGTSETYEQYF
TRBJ2-5	.	.	14	TRBV27	TGTGCCAGCAGTCCCCGGGACTGGACGGGGACCCAGTACTTC	CASSPRDWTGTQYF
TRBJ1-1	.	.	13	TRBV5-4	TGTGCCAGCACCTCCGGTGGGAGTGGGGAAGCTTTCTTT	CASTSGGSGEAFF
TRBJ1-2	.	.	14	TRBV7-9	TGTGCCAGCAGCCCAATGGGGGGGTACTATGGCTACACCTTC	CASSPMGGYYGYTF
TRBJ1-2	.	.	16	TRBV27	TGTGCCAGCAGTCCGTCGGCAGGGATAAACAACTATGGCTACACCTTC	CASSPSAGINNYGYTF
TRBJ2-5	TRBD2	.	18	TRBV4-1	TGCGCCAGCAGCCAGGACCGACTAGCGGGGGGTTATCCGGAGACCCAGTACTTC	CASSQDRLAGGYPETQYF
TRBJ2-1	TRBD2	.	13	TRBV30	TGTGCCTGGAGTGTACAGCGGGGCAATGAGCAGTTCTTC	CAWSVQRGNEQFF
TRBJ2-7	TRBD2	.	15	TRBV2	TGTGCCAGCAGTGAAGGGGGCGGGGGGAAATACGAGCAGTACTTC	CASSEGGGGKYEQYF
TRBJ2-3	.	.	17	TRBV4-1	TGCGCCAGCAGCCGCCTCCCCACTATCTCTAGCACAGATACGCAGTATTTT	CASSRLPTISSTDTQYF
TRBJ2-5	TRBD2	.	15	TRBV14	TGTGCCAGCAGCCACCCAGCGGGGCCCCAAGAGACCCAGTACTTC	CASSHPAGPQETQYF
TRBJ1-5	.	.	15	TRBV27	TGTGCCAGCAGTTCAGGACTGAATAGCAATCAGCCCCAGCATTTT	CASSSGLNSNQPQHF
TRBJ2-1	TRBD2	.	16	TRBV29-1	TGCAGCGTTGAAGATTTCCCCGGGGGGGCCGAGAATGAGCAGTTCTTC	CSVEDFPGGAENEQFF
TRBJ2-1	TRBD2	.	13	TRBV6-5	TGTGCCAGCAGCCCAGCGGGGTACAATGAGCAGTTCTTC	CASSPAGYNEQFF
TRBJ2-7	.	.	15	TRBV5-4	TGTGCCAGCAGCTTGGAAGGGAGCCTTACCTACGAGCAGTACTTC	CASSLEGSLTYEQYF
TRBJ2-2	.	.	14	TRBV7-9	TGTGCCACCTCGGACAGAGCGAACACCGGGGAGCTGTTTTTT	CATSDRANTGELFF
TRBJ1-2	TRBD1	.	16	TRBV13	TGTGCCAGCAGCCCCCAGACAGGGCTAATAGTCGGTGGCTACACCTTC	CASSPQTGLIVGGYTF
TRBJ1-2	.	.	13	TRBV7-9	TGTGCCAGCAGCTTATCAGAGGTCTATGGCTACACCTTC	CASSLSEVYGYTF
TRBJ2-7	.	.	14	TRBV6-6	TGTGCCAGCTGTGGCGGGGAAGGGCCCTACGAGCAGTACTTC	CASCGGEGPYEQYF
TRBJ1-5	.	.	16	TRBV6-1	TGTGCCAGCAGTGAACTCAAAGGGAGTTTAGGTCAGCCCCAGCATTTT	CASSELKGSLGQPQHF
TRBJ2-1	.	.	15	TRBV9	TGTGCCAGCAGCCGGTACGGGGGAACCTACAATGAGCAGTTCTTC	CASSRYGGTYNEQFF
TRBJ1-1	.	few	12	TRBV7-7	TGTGCTTTGGGAGCCCTCGGGACTGAAGCTTTCTTT	CALGALGTEAFF
TRBJ1-3	.	.	13	TRBV7-6	TGTGCCAGCAGCCCGGGGGGGGTAAACACCATATATTTT	CASSPGGVNTIYF
TRBJ2-5	TRBD2	.	17	TRBV7-9	TGTGCCAGCAATTTTGCTAGCGGGGGGGCAGGCCAAGAGACCCAGTACTTC	CASNFASGGAGQETQYF
TRBJ1-6	.	.	13	TRBV11-2	TGTGCCAGCGAAGCGGGAACTAATTCACCCCTCCACTTT	CASEAGTNSPLHF
TRBJ2-5	TRBD2	.	16	TRBV7-9	TGTGCCAGCAGCTCGGGACTAGCGGGGGGCCTGAGGACCCAGTACTTC	CASSSGLAGGLRTQYF
TRBJ2-3	.	once	16	TRBV27	TGTGCCAGCAGTTTTAGGACAGCGGAGGCCACAGATACGCAGTATTTT	CASSFRTAEATDTQYF
TRBJ1-5	.	.	12	TRBV6-1	TGTGCCAGCAGCCTCTCTTCGGAGCCCCAGCATTTT	CASSLSSEPQHF
TRBJ2-3	.	.	15	TRBV6-6	TGTGCCAGCAGCAACTCCGGACTTAGCACAGATACGCAGTATTTT	CASSNSGLSTDTQYF
TRBJ2-1	TRBD2	.	15	TRBV27	TGTGCCAGCAGTTTATCGGGACTAGCATACAATGAGCAGTTCTTC	CASSLSGLAYNEQFF
TRBJ2-7	TRBD1	once	14	TRBV27	TGTGCCAGCAGGAGGACAGGGGAAGGGGACGAGCAGTACTTC	CASRRTGEGDEQYF
TRBJ2-7	TRBD1	.	14	TRBV9	TGTGCCAGCAGTAGGACAGGGTCCGGGTACGAGCAGTACTTC	CASSRTGSGYEQYF
TRBJ2-5	TRBD2	.	17	TRBV29-1	TGCAGCGTTGAAGACCATGCAACTAGCGGGGGACAAGAGACCCAGTACTTC	CSVEDHATSGGQETQYF